The subject of this entry is one T cell receptor (beta chain). What it binds is not known. Relative to the germline gene, one junction end is altered; a read error may explain this. Primers included in the PCR were 60 Vbeta and 13 Jbeta primers. Produced via immunoSEQ multiplex PCR; TCRdb's table is partial and in-frame only. The sample yields fewer than 200,000 clones, 85% seen once. Germline CDR1 is SGHVS and CDR2 is FQNEAQ. The CDR3 contains 14 residues. This record comes from a study of cytomegalovirus exposure and HLA in healthy donors. Findings and caveats of the study: Analysis performed later showed TCR beta chains linked to HLA being more clonally expanded than equally common others.

The chain uses TRBV7-8 and TRBJ1-1; tentatively, D is TRBD1 (5 bases). The TCR was taken from a man aged 18 to 29 in good health and CMV-seropositive. The sample consisted of PBMCs. CDR3 sequence reads: CARSLAQGNTEAFF. As DNA, the CDR3 is TGTGCCAGAAGCTTAGCGCAGGGGAACACTGAAGCTTTCTTT.